Shown below are 2 T cell receptor beta chains from a single sample sequenced in a study of PD-L1 blockade in urothelial cancer. This table comes from immunoSEQ multiplex PCR, and its TCRdb copy is limited to in-frame clones, with some not included. The sample consists of 40,000 to 45,000 clones, 85% to 90% of them appearing once. The sequencing used PBMCs, collected around atezolizumab (anti-PD-L1) treatment. These receptor sequences come from an older woman with urothelial cancer.

This chain links TRBV2 with TRBJ2-3; 7 bases map to TRBD2. CDR3 length: 12 amino acids. The germline V gene has CDR1 SNHLY and CDR2 FYNNEI. The V segment lost 11 bases and the J segment 5 bases; nucleotides outside the gene matches: 7. CDR3 residues: CAGGGVGDTQYF. CDR3 coding DNA: TGTGCCGGGGGAGGGGTTGGAGATACGCAGTATTTT.

This clone showed up just a few times. The gene calls are TRBV19 and TRBJ1-3; D gene uncertain. V was cut by 7 bases and J by 0 bases, with 7 bases left in between. The CDR3 loop spans 13 amino acids. Looked up from germline, CDR1 is LNHDA and CDR2 is SQIVND (reference sequence). CDR3 amino acids: CASTEVSGNTIYF. CDR3 nucleotides: TGTGCCAGTACGGAGGTCTCTGGAAACACCATATATTTT.